This T cell receptor beta chain was recorded in a study of a mutant IDH1 vaccine in newly diagnosed glioma. The overall study: The sex distribution of treated patients was 62.5% male and about 40% female, with a mean age of 40.4 years. Previous treatment comprised radiotherapy, temozolomide, or both, mostly both.

The protocol was immunoSEQ multiplex PCR, while the TCRdb copy is restricted to in-frame clones and leaves out a portion. The sample records roughly 51,000 clones, around 80% being singletons. The V end lost 2 bases, the J end lost 2 bases, and 6 bases lay between the germline ends. The germline V gene has CDR1 GTSNPN and CDR2 SVGIG (reference sequence). The CDR3 spans 12 residues. Notes on the study in general: Immune responses induced by the vaccine were seen in about 93% of patients, spanning multiple MHC alleles.

Time point denoted: week 23, last vaccination. A single vaccine dose contained 300 ug of mutant IDH1 20-mer peptide, and topical imiquimod was used with it. Concerning this clone: Its antigen is unknown.

This chain connects TRBV30 to TRBJ1-1; D not certain. This sample comprised PBMCs, obtained from a glioma patient whose treatment included an IDH1 peptide vaccine. The source is a woman aged 40 to 50 with glioma. Some clones in this sample may be carry-over from other donors' samples. The CDR3 sequence: CAWSPQNTEAFF. The CDR3 coding sequence is TGTGCCTGGAGTCCCCAAAACACTGAAGCTTTCTTT. The full variable domain, with the rest looked up from reference TRBV30 and TRBJ1-1, is SQTIHQWPATLVQPVGSPLSLECTVEGTSNPNLYWYRQAAGRGLQLLFYSVGIGQISSEVPQNLSASRPQDRQFILSSKKLLLSDSGFYLCAWSPQNTEAFFGQGTRLTVV.